This is a list of T cell receptor beta chains from one sample in a study of Ad26.COV2.S vaccination and SARS-CoV-2 variants. Measured with immunoSEQ multiplex PCR; TCRdb has only the in-frame clones, and not every one. The table records 500,000 or so clones, roughly 89% of them present only once. The specimen was peripheral blood, collected in a trial of Ad26.COV2.S vaccine versus placebo. These receptor sequences come from a person aged 18-60 years who received the Ad26.COV2.S COVID-19 vaccine or a placebo. The CDR3 runs from the conserved cysteine through the conserved F or W. The D gene is left open where the match is weak. The size field is filled for only some rows; it gives once, few, many or a size class.

D gene,J gene,clone size,V gene,CDR3 DNA,CDR3 protein
NA,TRBJ2-7,NA,TRBV6-5,TGTGCCAGCAGCCGGAAGGGACTCTTTCCTTACGAGCAGTACTTC,CASSRKGLFPYEQYF
NA,TRBJ1-5,NA,TRBV28,TGTGCCAGCTCCTCCCAGGGGATAAGAGGGAGCAATCAGCCCCAGCATTTT,CASSSQGIRGSNQPQHF
NA,TRBJ2-5,NA,TRBV24-1,TGTGCCACCAGTGATGGGGGTTGGGCGGGAAGGACCCAGTACTTC,CATSDGGWAGRTQYF
TRBD2,TRBJ2-5,NA,TRBV4-2,TGTGCCAGCAGCCTACTAGGGACTAGCGGGAGGCGCTACCAAGAGACCCAGTACTTC,CASSLLGTSGRRYQETQYF
NA,TRBJ1-5,NA,TRBV7-9,TGTGCCAGCAGCCCTGGTGGGGAGGCTCAGCCCCAGCATTTT,CASSPGGEAQPQHF
TRBD1,TRBJ1-6,NA,TRBV3-1/TRBV3-2,TGTGCCAGCAGCCGGACAGGGAGGGATTCACCCCTCCACTTT,CASSRTGRDSPLHF
NA,TRBJ2-1,NA,TRBV12-3/TRBV12-4,TGTGCCAGCAGTTTAGGGGGGAATGAGCAGTTCTTC,CASSLGGNEQFF
NA,TRBJ1-1,NA,TRBV7-9,TGTGCCAGCAGCTTAGAACGGGGCGGTCGAGCTTTCTTT,CASSLERGGRAFF
TRBD2,TRBJ2-1,NA,TRBV29-1,TGCAGCGTTGTAGCGGGGTTAAACAATGAGCAGTTCTTC,CSVVAGLNNEQFF
NA,TRBJ1-1,NA,TRBV27,TGTGCCAGCAGTTTATTTTCCCGTTCGGGTGTTGAAGCTTTCTTT,CASSLFSRSGVEAFF
NA,TRBJ1-4,once,TRBV6-1,TGTGCCAGCAGTGACTACGGGCGAGGTGGGAATGAAAAACTGTTTTTT,CASSDYGRGGNEKLFF
NA,TRBJ1-3,NA,TRBV6-5,TGTGCCAGCAGTTACGGGCAATCTGGAAACACCATATATTTT,CASSYGQSGNTIYF
TRBD1,TRBJ1-5,NA,TRBV19,TGTGCCAGTAGAATGTGGGGACAGCGTTATCAGCCCCAGCATTTT,CASRMWGQRYQPQHF
TRBD1,TRBJ1-1,NA,TRBV7-3,TGTGCCAGCAGCCCCCAACAGGGGGCGGGCACTGAAGCTTTCTTT,CASSPQQGAGTEAFF
TRBD1,TRBJ1-2,NA,TRBV5-1,TGCGCCAGCAGCGGACAGGGGGCTGTTAACTATGGCTACACCTTC,CASSGQGAVNYGYTF
NA,TRBJ2-6,NA,TRBV5-1,TGCGCCAGCAGCTTGTGGTCTCTGGGGGCCAACGTCCTGACTTTC,CASSLWSLGANVLTF
TRBD1,TRBJ1-5,once,TRBV28,TGTGCCAGCAGAGGGACAGTCAATCAGCCCCAGCATTTT,CASRGTVNQPQHF
NA,TRBJ1-2,NA,TRBV5-4,TGTGCCAGCAGCTTGGCCTCGGGGGACAACTATGGCTACACCTTC,CASSLASGDNYGYTF
TRBD2,TRBJ2-1,NA,TRBV5-1,TGCGCCAGCAGCTTGCCTAGCGGGGGCCCCTACAATGAGCAGTTCTTC,CASSLPSGGPYNEQFF
NA,TRBJ1-3,NA,TRBV6-6,TGTGCCAGCCAATCGGAGGGGGGCACCATATATTTT,CASQSEGGTIYF
TRBD1,TRBJ2-2,NA,TRBV7-2,TGTGCCAGCAGCTTACAGGGGGCCCGGGTCGGGGAGCTGTTTTTT,CASSLQGARVGELFF
NA,TRBJ1-2,NA,TRBV5-3,TGTGCCAGAAGCTTGGTCGCGGGCGCGGGGGATGGCTACACCTTC,CARSLVAGAGDGYTF
NA,TRBJ1-1,NA,TRBV7-2,TGTGCCAGCAGCTTAACCCTCCGTGAAGCTTTCTTT,CASSLTLREAFF
NA,TRBJ1-4,once,TRBV7-9,TGTGCCAGCAGCTTCCTAGCAACTAATGAAAAACTGTTTTTT,CASSFLATNEKLFF
NA,TRBJ2-7,once,TRBV5-4,TGTGCCAGCAGCTTTCCCCCTACCTACGAGCAGTACTTC,CASSFPPTYEQYF
NA,TRBJ1-5,NA,TRBV4-3,TGCGCCAGCAGCCAAGATGGCAGAAATCAGCCCCAGCATTTT,CASSQDGRNQPQHF
TRBD2,TRBJ2-2,NA,TRBV11-3,TGTGCCAGCAGCGCGCTAGCGGGGGCCACCGGGGAGCTGTTTTTT,CASSALAGATGELFF
NA,TRBJ2-2,NA,TRBV11-3,TGTGCCAGCAGCCCCTTTACTATCTTGAACACCGGGGAGCTGTTTTTT,CASSPFTILNTGELFF
NA,TRBJ2-1,NA,TRBV18,TGTGCCAGCTCAGAAGACAGATCCTACAATGAGCAGTTCTTC,CASSEDRSYNEQFF
NA,TRBJ2-7,NA,TRBV19,TGTGCCAGTAGTATAGACCTGAGCTACGAGCAGTACTTC,CASSIDLSYEQYF
NA,TRBJ2-1,NA,TRBV5-1,TGCGCCAGCAGCTTGGATGCGGGTAACTCCTACAATGAGCAGTTCTTC,CASSLDAGNSYNEQFF
NA,TRBJ1-1,NA,TRBV28,TGTGCCAGCAGTTTGGATCAGGAACCGGCCACTGAAGCTTTCTTT,CASSLDQEPATEAFF
NA,TRBJ2-1,NA,TRBV5-4,TGTGCCAGCAGAACCGGGGGAGGTGAGCAGTTCTTC,CASRTGGGEQFF
NA,TRBJ1-3,NA,TRBV7-2,TGTGCCAGCAGCTCAAGCTCTGGAAACACCATATATTTT,CASSSSSGNTIYF
TRBD1,TRBJ1-1,NA,TRBV2,TGTGCCAGCAGTGAAGCGGGACAGCCGAACACTGAAGCTTTCTTT,CASSEAGQPNTEAFF
TRBD2,TRBJ2-5,NA,TRBV9,TGTGCCAGCAGCGTCGGGGCGACTAGCGGGGGGACACAAGAGACCCAGTACTTC,CASSVGATSGGTQETQYF
TRBD2,TRBJ2-3,NA,TRBV10-3,TGTGCCATCAGTGAACCTCTAGCGGGAGAATCAGATACGCAGTATTTT,CAISEPLAGESDTQYF
NA,TRBJ2-5,NA,TRBV27,TGTGCCAGCAGTTTCCGACGGGAGGAGACCCAGTACTTC,CASSFRREETQYF
NA,TRBJ2-7,NA,TRBV29-1,TGCAGCGCCTCTAAAGGGGACGAGCAGTACTTC,CSASKGDEQYF
TRBD2,TRBJ2-4,NA,TRBV7-6,TGTGCCAGCAGCTTGGGGGGGGAGGGAAACATTCAGTACTTC,CASSLGGEGNIQYF
TRBD1,TRBJ1-1,NA,TRBV29-1,TGCAGCACCGGACAGGGTGGCACTGAAGCTTTCTTT,CSTGQGGTEAFF
TRBD1,TRBJ2-3,NA,TRBV5-1,TGCGCCAGCAGCTTGGGAGGACAGGGGGTATCAGATACGCAGTATTTT,CASSLGGQGVSDTQYF
NA,TRBJ1-3,few,TRBV7-9,TGTGCCAGCAGCGACATTAGTTTATTCTCTGGAAACACCATATATTTT,CASSDISLFSGNTIYF
TRBD1,TRBJ1-4,NA,TRBV4-1,TGCGCCAGCAAAATAGGGGGCATCGCAACTAATGAAAAACTGTTTTTT,CASKIGGIATNEKLFF
TRBD1,TRBJ2-5,NA,TRBV24-1,TGTGCCACCAGTGATTTAGGGACAGCTAAAGAGACCCAGTACTTC,CATSDLGTAKETQYF
NA,TRBJ1-6,NA,TRBV6-4,TGTGCGGGAGCTCTTAGGCGCAATTCACCCCTCCACTTT,CAGALRRNSPLHF
NA,TRBJ2-1,NA,TRBV7-2,TGTGCCAGCAGCTTAAGGGGTGGGAGTGAGCAGTTCTTC,CASSLRGGSEQFF
NA,TRBJ2-3,once,TRBV5-1,TGCGCCAGCAGCCCCGGGACATTAACAGATACGCAGTATTTT,CASSPGTLTDTQYF